The rows below give T cell receptor beta chains drawn from one sample of a study of blood T cells in healthy people across ages. TCRdb redid the calling of the 5' RACE reads with MiXCR, one entry per CDR3 protein. The data hold fewer than 800,000 distinct CDR3 sequences, with 21% observed a single time. The sample taken for sequencing was blood. The receptors originated from a man between 65 and 80 years old in good health. The CDR3 runs from the conserved cysteine through the conserved F or W. The D gene is left open where the match is weak. Size values are once, few and many counts, or a class for expanded clones, and some rows have none.

D	V	size	J	DNA	CDR3
TRBD2	TRBV29-1	-	TRBJ2-5	TGCAGCTTCATAGCGGGAGACGAGACCCAGTACTTC	CSFIAGDETQYF
-	TRBV3-1	-	TRBJ2-5	TGTGCCAGCAGCCAAGGAATAGAAGAGACCCAGTACTTC	CASSQGIEETQYF
-	TRBV29-1	few	TRBJ1-3	TGCAGCGCGGGGCCGAACTCTGGAAACACCATATATTTT	CSAGPNSGNTIYF
-	TRBV20-1	-	TRBJ2-7	TGCAGTGCTAGTAGGGGCGGGGTCTCCTACGAGCAGTACTTC	CSASRGGVSYEQYF
TRBD2	TRBV10-3	few	TRBJ2-5	TGTGCCATCAGTGAGAGTAGCGGGAGTAAAGAGACCCAGTACTTC	CAISESSGSKETQYF
-	TRBV6-2/TRBV6-3	few	TRBJ2-1	TGTGCCAGCAGGGCAGGCTCGTTCTACAATGAGCAGTTCTTC	CASRAGSFYNEQFF
-	TRBV12-3/TRBV12-4	-	TRBJ2-5	TGTGCCAGCAGTCCAAACCTAAGCCAAGAGACCCAGTACTTC	CASSPNLSQETQYF
-	TRBV28	-	TRBJ2-1	TGTGCCAGCAGTTTGGAGTGGGGCTCCTACAATGAGCAGTTCTTC	CASSLEWGSYNEQFF
TRBD1	TRBV7-8	few	TRBJ2-6	TGTGCCAGCAGCCCCGGGACAGATCAACCCCCTGGGGCCAACGTCCTGACTTTC	CASSPGTDQPPGANVLTF
-	TRBV20-1	few	TRBJ1-1	TGCAGTGCTAAGACATCTATGAACACTGAAGCTTTCTTT	CSAKTSMNTEAFF
-	TRBV4-1	many	TRBJ2-7	TGCGCCAGCAGCCAAGAGCCGGTGCGGTACGAGCAGTACTTC	CASSQEPVRYEQYF
-	TRBV5-1	few	TRBJ2-7	TGCGCCAGCAGCCCCTATGGGGGGCTTAGCCACGAGCAGTACTTC	CASSPYGGLSHEQYF
-	TRBV4-2	-	TRBJ2-3	TGTGCCAGCAGCCAGTGGGCCCGGGGGAGCACAGATACGCAGTATTTT	CASSQWARGSTDTQYF
-	TRBV20-1	few	TRBJ1-4	TGCAGTGCTAGGGATCCCAGGGTAGGAGAAAAACTGTTTTTT	CSARDPRVGEKLFF
TRBD1	TRBV27	-	TRBJ2-7	TGTGCCAGCAGTTCTAGGACAGGGGGAAACGAGCAGTACTTC	CASSSRTGGNEQYF
-	TRBV2	few	TRBJ2-3	TGTGCCAGCAGTGTGGGGCTGGATACGCAGTATTTT	CASSVGLDTQYF
-	TRBV12-3/TRBV12-4	few	TRBJ1-5	TGTGCCAGCAGCATGGGACGTGACAATCAGCCCCAGCATTTT	CASSMGRDNQPQHF
TRBD2	TRBV20-1	-	TRBJ2-1	TGCAGTGCTAGATGGCTGGCTAGCGGGAGTTACAATGAGCAGTTCTTC	CSARWLASGSYNEQFF
TRBD1	TRBV28	few	TRBJ2-1	TGTGCCAGCACCCCGCGGGGCAGGGGGCGATACAATGAGCAGTTCTTC	CASTPRGRGRYNEQFF
TRBD2	TRBV11-2	-	TRBJ2-5	TGTGCCAGCAGCTTAGATAGACTAGCGGAGACCCAGTACTTC	CASSLDRLAETQYF
-	TRBV29-1	many	TRBJ2-7	TGCAGCGCCGAAATTTCCGGAGCCTACGAGCAGTACTTC	CSAEISGAYEQYF
-	TRBV5-1	-	TRBJ1-4	TGCGCCAGCAGCTTGGAAATGGGTGGCGAAAAACTGTTTTTT	CASSLEMGGEKLFF
TRBD1	TRBV6-1	few	TRBJ1-1	TGTGCCAGCGCGGGACAGGCGGCCACTGAAGCTTTCTTT	CASAGQAATEAFF
-	TRBV5-1	few	TRBJ2-2	TGCGCCAGCAGCTTGGAACGGGGGATTGGAACCACCGGGGAGCTGTTTTTT	CASSLERGIGTTGELFF
-	TRBV5-6	few	TRBJ2-3	TGTGCCAGCAGCCCTACAGGGATAGCGTCGAGGGGCGATACGCAGTATTTT	CASSPTGIASRGDTQYF
-	TRBV5-1	-	TRBJ2-5	TGCGCCAGCAGCTCAACAACCTCCCAAGAGACCCAGTACTTC	CASSSTTSQETQYF
-	TRBV5-1	-	TRBJ2-2	TGCGCCAGCAGCTTGGCCCAAGGGCAGGGCACCGGGGAGCTGTTTTTT	CASSLAQGQGTGELFF
-	TRBV7-2	-	TRBJ2-7	TGTGCCAGCAGCTCCCCCGGCCTAGCGAAGACCTACGAGCAGTACTTC	CASSSPGLAKTYEQYF
-	TRBV11-2	few	TRBJ2-2	TGTGCCAGCAGCTTAGTCCCCCCCGGGGAGCTGTTTTTT	CASSLVPPGELFF
TRBD2	TRBV3-1	-	TRBJ2-5	TGTGCCAGCAGCCAAGACGAAAAGCGAGCGGGAGGGACGAGGGAGACCCAGTACTTC	CASSQDEKRAGGTRETQYF
-	TRBV15	few	TRBJ2-7	TGTGCCACCAGCAATTTAACGCCAGGGTTGGACGAGCAGTACTTC	CATSNLTPGLDEQYF
-	TRBV20-1	-	TRBJ2-5	TGCAGTGCTGGAGGACTGGCAAACCGGCGGGAGACCCAGTACTTC	CSAGGLANRRETQYF
-	TRBV10-3	many	TRBJ2-2	TGTGCCATCATACACTTGAACACCGGGGAGCTGTTTTTT	CAIIHLNTGELFF
TRBD1	TRBV28	-	TRBJ1-2	TGTGCCAGCAGCGGGAGGGGGACAGGGGGTATAATGGACTATGGCTACACCTTC	CASSGRGTGGIMDYGYTF
-	TRBV28	few	TRBJ1-2	TGTGGAGCAGGGTCTACAAATGCGTTTGGCTACACCTTC	CGAGSTNAFGYTF
TRBD2	TRBV10-3	many	TRBJ2-1	TGTGCCATCAAAGGCGCGGGAGGGTCTGACAATGAGCAGTTCTTC	CAIKGAGGSDNEQFF
-	TRBV12-3/TRBV12-4	-	TRBJ2-1	TGCGCCAGCAGCTTATCTAGCCTGGGCAATGAGCAGTTCTTC	CASSLSSLGNEQFF
-	TRBV25-1	few	TRBJ1-5	TGTGCCAGCAGTGATAGGGATCAGCCCCAGCATTTT	CASSDRDQPQHF
-	TRBV29-1	-	TRBJ2-5	TGCAGCGCCAGGGACGTCTCTGTCCAGTACTTC	CSARDVSVQYF
-	TRBV9	-	TRBJ2-5	TGTGCCAGCAGCGTACAGGGCGACGGCCAAGAGACCCAGTACTTC	CASSVQGDGQETQYF
TRBD2	TRBV20-1	-	TRBJ2-7	TGCAGTGCTAGCGGGTCTAGCGGGAGGCTCAGCTCCTACGAGCAGTACTTC	CSASGSSGRLSSYEQYF
-	TRBV9	-	TRBJ1-5	TGTGCCAGCAGCGTAGCTCTAGGAGAGCCCCAGCATTTT	CASSVALGEPQHF
TRBD1	TRBV11-2	few	TRBJ2-5	TGTGCCAGCAGCTTAGCAGGGGGCGGCCTCCAAGAGACCCAGTACTTC	CASSLAGGGLQETQYF
-	TRBV18	few	TRBJ2-1	TGTGCCAGCTCACCAATAGAGGGACGAGGGGGCTCCTACAATGAGCAGTTCTTC	CASSPIEGRGGSYNEQFF
-	TRBV20-1	-	TRBJ2-7	TGCAGTGCTAGTGTCGCGGGCGAGCAGTACTTC	CSASVAGEQYF
-	TRBV25-1	-	TRBJ1-1	TGTGCCAGCCGTCGGTACGGTAACACTGAAGCTTTCTTT	CASRRYGNTEAFF
-	TRBV28	many	TRBJ2-5	TGTGCCAGCACCTACCAAGAGACCCAGTACTTC	CASTYQETQYF
-	TRBV20-1	-	TRBJ2-7	TGCAGTGCCACCTCGGGTAAGGACAGCATCTACGAGCAGTACTTC	CSATSGKDSIYEQYF